The 6 T cell receptor beta chains in this list originate from one sample, sequenced in a study of blood T cell repertoires in COVID-19. TCRdb keeps only in-frame clones here, not all; method: immunoSEQ multiplex PCR. This repertoire shows about 24,000 clones, roughly 88% found once; its top ten account for roughly 12%. The sample consisted of peripheral blood. These receptors all stem from a woman older than 75 with active or convalescent COVID-19.

The rearrangement uses TRBV19 and TRBJ1-1; D not certain. V gave up 9 bases and J gave up 0 bases, with 11 bases separating them. The CDR3 has 13 residues. CDR1 and CDR2 from the germline V gene are LNHDA and SQIVND (reference sequence). The CDR3 sequence: CASIQSMNTEAFF. In DNA form, the CDR3 reads TGTGCCAGCATACAGAGCATGAACACTGAAGCTTTCTTT.

The V call is TRBV6-5, the J call TRBJ1-4; D is uncertain. The V gene's germline CDR1 is MNHEY and CDR2 SVGAGI. The V end lost 8 bases, the J end lost 6 bases, and 16 bases lay between the germline ends. This CDR3 has 14 amino acids. For the CDR3, the DNA is TGTGCCAGCTCCCACGCCCTGCGGCATGAAAAACTGTTTTTT. This encodes CASSHALRHEKLFF.

The V call is TRBV2, the J call TRBJ2-3; D is possibly TRBD2 (6 bases). CDR1 is SNHLY and CDR2 is FYNNEI in the germline V gene. V was clipped by 8 bases and J by 5 bases, with 14 bases between them. CDR3 size: 13 residues. CDR3 sequence reads: CASGRRDEDTQYF. The CDR3 region has the DNA TGTGCCAGCGGGCGGCGGGATGAAGATACGCAGTATTTT.

CDR3 bases: TGTGCCAGCAGTTACGGTCACCGGGATTTTTTTTTACTGACCGGGGAGCTGTTTTTT. It translates to CASSYGHRDFFLLTGELFF. The chain links TRBV6-2 or TRBV6-3 to TRBJ2-2, with D tentatively TRBD2 (5 bases). The V end was cut by 2 bases, the J end by 5 bases, with 24 bases between. The CDR3 runs 19 residues. Germline CDR1 and CDR2: MNHEY and SVGEGT.

The CDR3 DNA reads as TGTGCCACCAGTGATCGTCAGGGGGGTAACCAGCCCCAGCATTTT. Translated: CATSDRQGGNQPQHF. This chain uses TRBV24-1 with TRBJ1-5; 7 positions match TRBD1. The CDR3 runs 15 residues. Trimming cost V 3 bases and J 7 bases; bases outside gene matches: 8. From germline, CDR1 is KGHDR and CDR2 SFDVKD.

This chain links TRBV6-5 with TRBJ1-4, with 7 bases fitting TRBD1. V trimming: 2 bases; J trimming: 12 bases; junction bases outside the gene matches: 6. The germline CDR1 and CDR2 sequences are MNHEY and SVGAGI. This CDR3 region has 13 residues. CDR3 amino acids: CASSYDIGTELFF. The CDR3 DNA reads as TGTGCCAGCAGTTACGACATCGGGACAGAACTGTTTTTT.